This record concerns one TCR beta chain sequence. This sample stems from a study of blood T cell repertoires in COVID-19. Turning to the study itself: Samples of COVID-19 (acute and convalescent) were obtained from the United States, Italy and Spain. PBMCs, B-cell-depleted T cells, or T cells provided the cDNA or gDNA that made up the material.

Trimming took off 3 bases at V and 3 bases at J, with 17 bases between the two ends. Germline lookup yields CDR1 MDHEN and CDR2 SYDVKM. The CDR3 has 16 amino acids. Original methodology: The assay estimated nucleated cells by amplifying reference gene primers. This table comes from immunoSEQ multiplex PCR, and its TCRdb copy is limited to in-frame clones, with some not included. V, J and clone size were drawn from that table, and D and trimming were deduced from the DNA. The sample has hundreds of thousands of clones; around 89% are singletons. The sequenced material came from peripheral blood. This clonotype was sampled from a woman aged 25-40 years who had recovered from COVID-19. The chain recombines TRBV28 with TRBJ1-1; no clear D. The CDR3 DNA reads as TGTGCCAGCAGTTTCTCTCATGAGGAGAGGTACACTGAAGCTTTCTTT. This codes for CASSFSHEERYTEAFF.